This TCR beta chain was captured by sequencing in a study of shared clonotypes between healthy human individuals. Unmatched junction bases numbered 8, after V lost 3 bases and J lost 5 bases. The germline V gene has CDR1 MDHEN and CDR2 SYDVKM. The CDR3 extends over 16 amino acids. Among the unsorted PBMC samples, replicate PCRs used roughly 0.3 ug DNA, 25,000 to 30,000 T cell genomes. Method: immunoSEQ multiplex PCR; TCRdb's copy keeps in-frame clones and lacks some. The table has about 490,000 clones, over 70% seen once. This sequence originates from a woman in her thirties or forties in good health. Some clones in this sample may be carry-over from other donors' samples. The chain carries TRBV28 and TRBJ1-5; 9 bases match TRBD1. Sequencing input: PBMCs. CDR3 sequence (DNA): TGTGCCAGCAGTTTCGGGGACAGGGCTAGAGATCAGCCCCAGCATTTT. Translating it yields CASSFGDRARDQPQHF.